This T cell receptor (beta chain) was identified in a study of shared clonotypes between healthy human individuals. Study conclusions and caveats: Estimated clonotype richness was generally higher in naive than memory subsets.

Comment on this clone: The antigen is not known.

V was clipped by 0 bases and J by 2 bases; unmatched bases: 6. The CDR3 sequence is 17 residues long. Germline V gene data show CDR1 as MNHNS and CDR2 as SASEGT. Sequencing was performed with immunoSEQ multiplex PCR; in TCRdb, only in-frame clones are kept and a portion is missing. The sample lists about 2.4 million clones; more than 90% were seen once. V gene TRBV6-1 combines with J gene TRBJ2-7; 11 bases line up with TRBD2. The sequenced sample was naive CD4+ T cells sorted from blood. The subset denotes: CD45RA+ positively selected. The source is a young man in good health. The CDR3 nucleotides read TGTGCCAGCAGTGAAGCCGTTGGGACTAGCGGACCCTACGAGCAGTACTTC. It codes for CASSEAVGTSGPYEQYF.